The 16 T cell receptor beta chains presented below share a single source sample, sequenced in a study of T cell responses to AZD1222 COVID-19 vaccine. Sequencing used immunoSEQ multiplex PCR; TCRdb keeps in-frame clones, though not all of them. This sample yields 150,000 to 200,000 clones, of which about nine tenths are seen a single time; approximately 4.2% belongs to the top ten. Sequenced material: peripheral blood, taken 28 days after the second dose of the MenACWY control vaccine. The receptors come from an adult who received the MenACWY meningococcal vaccine as a control.

This chain links TRBV27 with TRBJ1-5; possible D gene TRBD1, 5 bases. V lost 5 bases, J lost 8 bases, and 16 bases lay in between. CDR3 length equals 14 residues. The germline V gene has CDR1 MNHEY and CDR2 SMNVEV (reference sequence). Written as DNA, the CDR3 is TGTGCCAGCAGTCCTCGGGACGGAGGGGAGCCCCAGCATTTT. This sequence encodes CASSPRDGGEPQHF.

This sequence joins TRBV10-2 and TRBJ1-3; D is ambiguous. The CDR3 is made up of 14 amino acids. Germline V gene data show CDR1 as WSHSY and CDR2 as SAAADI. V lost 3 bases to trimming and J lost 0 bases, with 6 bases between them. The CDR3 DNA is TGCGCCAGCAGTGAAAGGATCTCTGGAAACACCATATATTTT. Protein product: CASSERISGNTIYF.

In DNA, the CDR3 is TGTGCCAGCTCACCTCTCGGGACAGTGGACGAAAAACTGTTTTTT. Translated: CASSPLGTVDEKLFF. V usage is TRBV18 and J usage is TRBJ1-4; 7 bases are a match to TRBD1. CDR3 length equals 15 residues. The ends lost 3 bases at V and 8 bases at J; junction bases unmatched: 9. Germline CDR1 reads KGHSH; CDR2 reads LQKENI.

V gene TRBV28 combines with J gene TRBJ1-2; no reliable D call. Germline V gene sequence: CDR1 MDHEN, CDR2 SYDVKM. The CDR3 totals 13 residues. V was trimmed by 5 bases and J by 1 base, leaving 8 bases between them. CDR3 residues: CASSPNSNYGYTF. CDR3 DNA sequence: TGTGCCAGCAGTCCCAACAGTAACTATGGCTACACCTTC.

This chain connects TRBV4-3 to TRBJ1-5; D may be TRBD1 (5 bases). Trimming left V 4 bases short and J 4 bases short, with 11 bases between. The CDR3 totals 14 residues. Per the germline V gene, CDR1 is LGHNA and CDR2 is YSLEER. DNA for the CDR3: TGCGCCAGCAGCCCCCGGGACGGGAATCAGCCCCAGCATTTT. Its translation: CASSPRDGNQPQHF.

The gene calls are TRBV2 and TRBJ2-4; TRBD1 or TRBD2 may be the D gene (5 bases each). In germline, CDR1 is SNHLY, CDR2 FYNNEI. The CDR3 contains 15 residues. V was cut by 6 bases and J by 0 bases, with 12 bases left in between. CDR3 nucleotides: TGTGCCAGCAGGGGGGAGACTCTAGCCAAAAACATTCAGTACTTC. Translated: CASRGETLAKNIQYF.

V usage is TRBV11-2 and J usage is TRBJ1-2, with D tentatively TRBD1 (6 bases). This CDR3 is built from 13 residues. V lost 5 bases and J lost 4, with 11 bases in between. Germline V lookup: CDR1 SGHAT, CDR2 FQNNGV. The CDR3 spells CASSMTGLYGYTF. CDR3 DNA: TGTGCCAGCAGCATGACAGGCCTCTATGGCTACACCTTC. Full variable domain (missing parts from reference TRBV11-2 and TRBJ1-2): EAGVAQSPRYKIIEKRQSVAFWCNPISGHATLYWYQQILGQGPKLLIQFQNNGVVDDSQLPKDRFSAERLKGVDSTLKIQPAKLEDSAVYLCASSMTGLYGYTFGSGTRLTVV.

This clone has just a few counts. The chain combines TRBV28 with TRBJ2-7; no clear D gene. V was clipped by 3 bases and J by 1 base, with 7 bases between them. Germline CDR1 reads MDHEN; CDR2 reads SYDVKM. This CDR3 spans 13 amino acids. The CDR3 loop is CASSFSQSYEQYF. As DNA, the CDR3 is TGTGCCAGCAGTTTCTCGCAATCCTACGAGCAGTACTTC.

The chain combines TRBV18 with TRBJ2-1; 10 nucleotides align to TRBD2. J lost 6 bases, V lost 5 bases, and 7 bases had no gene match. The CDR3 length is 15 residues. Germline V CDR1 and CDR2: KGHSH, LQKENI. This chain's CDR3 is CASSSVLAGINEQFF. DNA for the CDR3: TGTGCCAGCTCATCCGTACTAGCGGGAATCAATGAGCAGTTCTTC.

The V gene is TRBV5-6, the J gene TRBJ2-3; 9 nucleotides align to TRBD1. This CDR3 contains 13 residues. Germline values: CDR1 SGHDT, CDR2 YYEEEE. The J segment lost 5 bases and the V segment lost 4 bases, leaving 2 bases of the junction unmatched. The CDR3: CASSPTGGDTQYF. Here the CDR3 DNA reads TGTGCCAGCAGCCCGACAGGGGGAGATACGCAGTATTTT. Full variable domain (missing parts from reference TRBV5-6 and TRBJ2-3): DAGVTQSPTHLIKTRGQQVTLRCSPKSGHDTVSWYQQALGQGPQFIFQYYEEEERQRGNFPDRFSGHQFPNYSSELNVNALLLGDSALYLCASSPTGGDTQYFGPGTRLTVL.

This clone was found once. The chain couples TRBV19 to TRBJ2-7, with D uncertain. Germline lookup yields CDR1 LNHDA and CDR2 SQIVND (reference sequence). CDR3 length: 16 amino acids. Trimming removed 3 bases at V and 4 bases at J, with 19 bases between. The CDR3 loop is CASSMDPLKIKYEQYF. The CDR3 DNA follows: TGTGCCAGTAGTATGGACCCCCTGAAGATCAAGTACGAGCAGTACTTC.

The chain has TRBV7-6 and TRBJ1-1; D is ambiguous. Deletions cut 4 bases from V and 2 bases from J, with 11 bases between. Germline V gene lookup returns CDR1 SGHVS and CDR2 FNYEAQ. The CDR3 sequence is 14 residues long. This chain's CDR3 is CASSYQEVNTEAFF. The CDR3 DNA follows: TGTGCCAGCAGCTACCAGGAGGTTAACACTGAAGCTTTCTTT.

This clone has just one count. The rearrangement links TRBV11-2 to TRBJ2-2; tentatively, D is TRBD1 or TRBD2 (5 bases each). Germline V CDR1 and CDR2: SGHAT, FQNNGV. V gave up 3 bases and J gave up 5 bases, with 19 bases separating them. There are 17 residues in the CDR3. In nucleotides, the CDR3 is TGTGCCAGCAGCTTGTTAGGTCGGGGCAGTAGTACCGGGGAGCTGTTTTTT. It encodes CASSLLGRGSSTGELFF.

The V and J genes are TRBV28 and TRBJ1-4; D uncertain. The CDR3 runs 14 residues. The V gene lost 4 bases and the J gene lost 8 bases, with 14 bases spanning the gap. The V gene's germline CDR1 is MDHEN and CDR2 SYDVKM. CDR3 nucleotide sequence: TGTGCCAGCAGTTCCCGTCTTGGAGGCGAAAAACTGTTTTTT. Translating gives CASSSRLGGEKLFF. The full variable domain, its missing parts supplied by reference TRBV28 and TRBJ1-4, is DVKVTQSSRYLVKRTGEKVFLECVQDMDHENMFWYRQDPGLGLRLIYFSYDVKMKEKGDIPEGYSVSREKKERFSLILESASTNQTSMYLCASSSRLGGEKLFFGSGTQLSVL.

V usage is TRBV10-3 and J usage is TRBJ1-1; 7 bases are shared with TRBD1. Germline V gene sequence: CDR1 ENHRY, CDR2 SYGVKD. Trimming took 6 bases from V and 5 from J; bases not matched to a gene: 6. The CDR3 sequence is 13 residues long. This chain's CDR3 is CAISDRVGTEAFF. For the CDR3, the DNA is TGTGCCATCAGCGACAGGGTTGGAACTGAAGCTTTCTTT.

The chain links TRBV28 to TRBJ1-1, with D maybe TRBD1 (5 bases). Trimming shortened V by 11 bases and J by 3 bases, and 10 bases separated the two germline ends. CDR1 and CDR2 (germline): MDHEN, SYDVKM. This CDR3 is 11 amino acids long. The CDR3 DNA follows: TGTGCCTGTGGGACCCACACTGAAGCTTTCTTT. Translation gives CACGTHTEAFF.